These 13 T cell receptor beta chains originate from one sample sequenced in a study of blood T cell repertoires in COVID-19. Data came from immunoSEQ multiplex PCR; TCRdb stores just in-frame clones and leaves some out. The sample holds 250,000 to 300,000 clones; around 86% are singletons and the top ten take 3.6%. Sequencing used peripheral blood. These receptors were taken from a man between 18 and 29 years old with active or convalescent COVID-19.

V gene TRBV6-4 combines with J gene TRBJ1-2; TRBD1 matches at 8 bases. The junction had 15 bases not matched to a gene; V was cut back by 10 bases and J by 5 bases. The CDR3 loop spans 15 amino acids. The germline V gene encodes CDR1 MRHNA and CDR2 SNTAGT. For the CDR3, the DNA is TGTGCCAAAACCCCGATTGAGACAGGGGTTTATGGCTACACCTTC. Its protein product is CAKTPIETGVYGYTF.

This clone was recorded a few times. The CDR3 spells CASRNVRERREQYF. Written as DNA, the CDR3 is TGTGCCAGCCGAAATGTCCGGGAAAGGAGGGAGCAGTACTTC. The chain joins TRBV2 to TRBJ2-7; D may be TRBD2 (5 bases). The germline CDR1 and CDR2 sequences are SNHLY and FYNNEI. Trimming shortened V by 8 bases and J by 7 bases, and 21 bases separated the two germline ends. This CDR3 spans 14 amino acids.

V is TRBV27 and J is TRBJ2-3; maybe TRBD1 (6 bases). This CDR3 comprises 15 residues. Germline CDR1 and CDR2: MNHEY and SMNVEV (reference sequence). V dropped 5 bases and J dropped 6 bases, with 18 bases sitting between them. CDR3 sequence reads: CASSPMGAKSDTQYF. The CDR3 DNA reads as TGTGCCAGCAGTCCAATGGGGGCAAAGTCGGATACGCAGTATTTT.

The V call is TRBV30, the J call TRBJ1-5, with 7 bases that match TRBD1. Germline CDR1 reads GTSNPN; CDR2 reads SVGIG (reference sequence). The CDR3 length is 12 residues. CDR3 region: CASGQDNQPQHF. The CDR3 DNA follows: TGTGCGTCCGGACAGGACAATCAGCCCCAGCATTTT.

This chain connects TRBV4-3 to TRBJ2-5, with D possibly matching TRBD2 (5 bases). Looked up from germline, CDR1 is LGHNA and CDR2 is YSLEER. The CDR3 runs to 15 residues. Trimming left V 0 bases short and J 6 bases short, with 14 bases between. The CDR3 region has the DNA TGCGCCAGCAGCCAAGATGCCGGGGAATGGAAGACCCAGTACTTC. It translates to CASSQDAGEWKTQYF.

The rearrangement joins TRBV28 to TRBJ1-1, with 7 bases lining up with TRBD1. J lost 4 bases, V lost 3 bases, and 11 bases had no gene match. CDR1 MDHEN and CDR2 SYDVKM come from the germline V gene. The CDR3 totals 16 residues. The DNA of the CDR3 is TGTGCCAGCAGTTTCCCCGCGACAGGGAAGGGCACTGAAGCTTTCTTT. Translating gives CASSFPATGKGTEAFF.

This clone was found once. The chain uses TRBV7-3 and TRBJ2-5, with 9 bases matching TRBD2. The CDR3 has 16 amino acids. The J segment lost 5 bases and the V segment lost 1 base, leaving 8 bases of the junction unmatched. Germline V gives CDR1 SGHTA, CDR2 FQGTGA. The CDR3 spells CASSLMGAGGGETQYF. CDR3 DNA: TGTGCCAGCAGCTTAATGGGAGCGGGAGGAGGGGAGACCCAGTACTTC.

Here the CDR3 reads CASSPILQGDEQFF. In nucleotides, the CDR3 is TGTGCCAGTAGTCCTATACTTCAGGGGGATGAGCAGTTCTTC. The chain joins TRBV19 to TRBJ2-1, with 7 bases matching TRBD1. V lost 5 bases, J lost 8 bases, and 9 bases stayed unmatched. The germline CDR1 and CDR2 sequences are LNHDA and SQIVND (reference sequence). This CDR3 contains 14 residues.

The rearrangement joins TRBV18 to TRBJ1-1; TRBD1 is a possible D gene (5 bases). Trimming left V 5 bases short and J 2 bases short, with 15 bases between. CDR3 length equals 15 residues. The germline V gene has CDR1 KGHSH and CDR2 LQKENI. CDR3 sequence (DNA): TGTGCCAGCTCAGAGAACATCAGGGAAAACACTGAAGCTTTCTTT. Protein product: CASSENIRENTEAFF. Full variable domain (rest looked up from reference TRBV18 and TRBJ1-1): NAGVMQNPRHLVRRRGQEARLRCSPMKGHSHVYWYRQLPEEGLKFMVYLQKENIIDESGMPKERFSAEFPKEGPSILRIQQVVRGDSAAYFCASSENIRENTEAFFGQGTRLTVV.

The gene calls are TRBV24-1 and TRBJ2-3, with D unresolved. The CDR3 runs to 14 residues. V lost 4 bases and J lost 0, with 7 bases in between. Looked up from germline, CDR1 is KGHDR and CDR2 is SFDVKD. The CDR3 DNA follows: TGTGCCACCAGTGACCCGGGTAGCACAGATACGCAGTATTTT. This encodes CATSDPGSTDTQYF.

V gene TRBV6-1 combines with J gene TRBJ1-5; D is unresolved. The CDR3 has 14 amino acids. Between the trimmed V and J ends, which lost 0 bases and 5 bases, there was a span of 8 bases. Germline CDR1 and CDR2: MNHNS and SASEGT. Here the CDR3 reads CASSEARDDQPQHF. The CDR3 DNA reads TGTGCCAGCAGTGAAGCGCGAGATGATCAGCCCCAGCATTTT.

This chain connects TRBV19 to TRBJ2-4; no definite D call. Per the germline V gene, CDR1 is LNHDA and CDR2 is SQIVND (reference sequence). V lost 2 bases and J 5 bases, leaving 7 bases between the germline ends. CDR3 length: 13 amino acids. CDR3 bases: TGTGCCAGTAGTATACATACAGAAAACATTCAGTACTTC. Translated, it gives CASSIHTENIQYF.

The chain uses TRBV7-2 and TRBJ2-1; perhaps TRBD2 as D (5 bases). This CDR3 is built from 11 residues. Germline CDR1 and CDR2: SGHTA and FQGNSA. V was pared by 1 base and J by 15 bases, with 10 bases between. The CDR3 DNA follows: TGTGCCAGCAGCTTAGGACCAAGCGGGTTCTTC. Its protein product is CASSLGPSGFF.